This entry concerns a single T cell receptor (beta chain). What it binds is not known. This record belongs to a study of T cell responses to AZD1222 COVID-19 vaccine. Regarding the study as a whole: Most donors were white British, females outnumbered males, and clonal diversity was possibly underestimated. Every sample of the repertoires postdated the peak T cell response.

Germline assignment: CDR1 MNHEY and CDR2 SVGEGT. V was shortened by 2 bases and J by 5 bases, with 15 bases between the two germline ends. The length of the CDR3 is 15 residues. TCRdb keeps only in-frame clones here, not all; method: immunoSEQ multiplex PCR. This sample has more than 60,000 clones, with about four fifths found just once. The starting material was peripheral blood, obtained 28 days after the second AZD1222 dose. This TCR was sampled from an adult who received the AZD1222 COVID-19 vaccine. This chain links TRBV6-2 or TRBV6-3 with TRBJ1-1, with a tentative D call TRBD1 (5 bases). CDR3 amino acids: CASSYGSKGRTEAFF. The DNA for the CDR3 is TGTGCCAGCAGTTACGGTTCTAAGGGGCGGACTGAAGCTTTCTTT.